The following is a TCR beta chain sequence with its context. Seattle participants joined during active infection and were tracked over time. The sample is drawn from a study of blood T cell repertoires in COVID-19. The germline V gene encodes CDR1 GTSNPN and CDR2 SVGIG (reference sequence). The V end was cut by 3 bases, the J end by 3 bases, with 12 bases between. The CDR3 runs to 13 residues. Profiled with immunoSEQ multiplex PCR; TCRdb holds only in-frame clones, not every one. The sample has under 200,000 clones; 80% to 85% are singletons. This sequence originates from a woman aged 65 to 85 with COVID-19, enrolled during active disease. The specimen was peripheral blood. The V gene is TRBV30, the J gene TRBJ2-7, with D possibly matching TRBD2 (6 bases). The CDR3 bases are TGTGCCTGGAGGGGGACTCTTCACTACGAGCAGTACTTC. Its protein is CAWRGTLHYEQYF.